Shown below are 19 T cell receptor beta chains from a single sample sequenced in a study of memory CD4+ T cells and cytomegalovirus serostatus. TCRdb keeps only in-frame clones here, not all; method: immunoSEQ multiplex PCR. Found here are 70,000 to 90,000 clones, just under 80% of them singletons; the top ten hold around 2.6%. Single viable CD3+CD4+CD8-CD45RO+ cells were sorted as the memory CD4+ T cells. Material for sequencing was memory CD4+ T cells from blood. All receptors come from an adult in good health and CMV-seropositive.

The chain has TRBV6-1 and TRBJ1-4; possibly TRBD1 for D (5 bases). CDR1 is MNHNS, CDR2 SASEGT, per germline. V was pared by 4 bases and J by 5 bases, with 11 bases between. This CDR3 is 14 amino acids long. CDR3 protein: CASSAWDGNEKLFF. The CDR3 region has the DNA TGTGCCAGCAGTGCATGGGACGGGAATGAAAAACTGTTTTTT.

The V and J genes are TRBV19 and TRBJ2-5, with 8 bases lining up with TRBD2. Germline V CDR1 and CDR2: LNHDA, SQIVND (reference sequence). CDR3 length: 15 residues. V lost 5 bases to trimming and J lost 9 bases; unmatched junction nucleotides: 14. For the CDR3, the DNA is TGTGCCAGTAGTCTTTCCAGCGGGGGCCCCCCGGCCCAGTACTTC. It translates to CASSLSSGGPPAQYF.

In its sample, this clone was seen a few times. The chain uses TRBV6-1 and TRBJ2-7; TRBD1 matches at 7 bases. CDR1 is MNHNS, CDR2 SASEGT, per germline. The CDR3 is 13 residues long. The ends lost 6 bases at V and 3 bases at J; junction bases unmatched: 5. The CDR3 is CASRVTGVYEQYF. The DNA of the CDR3 is TGTGCCAGCAGGGTTACAGGGGTCTACGAGCAGTACTTC.

This clone was seen just once. J is TRBJ1-3 and V is TRBV5-1; no clear D. The germline CDR1 and CDR2 sequences are SGHRS and YFSETQ. The CDR3 loop spans 15 amino acids. Trimming left V 7 bases short and J 0 bases short, with 14 bases between. In DNA, the CDR3 is TGCGCCAGCGGCAAAGACACCAGCTCTGGAAACACCATATATTTT. Translating gives CASGKDTSSGNTIYF.

The J gene is TRBJ2-3, the V gene TRBV7-2; D is uncertain. The CDR3 has 13 residues. V gave up 8 bases and J gave up 2 bases, with 11 bases separating them. CDR1 is SGHTA and CDR2 is FQGNSA in the germline V gene. CDR3 residues: CASGFQVTDTQYF. CDR3 coding DNA: TGTGCCAGCGGGTTCCAAGTCACAGATACGCAGTATTTT.

Only a few counts were recorded for this clone. The rearrangement links TRBV11-2 to TRBJ2-2; D uncertain. This CDR3 has 14 amino acids. CDR1 and CDR2 from the germline V gene are SGHAT and FQNNGV. Trimming took 1 base from V and 5 from J, leaving 8 bases between them. The chain's CDR3 is CASSLVTFTGELFF. The CDR3 nucleotides read TGTGCCAGCAGCTTAGTTACTTTTACCGGGGAGCTGTTTTTT.

The V and J genes are TRBV5-4 and TRBJ2-5; 7 bases line up with TRBD1. The CDR3 is 14 residues long. Trimming cost V 2 bases and J 3 bases; bases outside gene matches: 4. CDR1 and CDR2 (germline): SGHNT, YYREEE (reference sequence). Here the CDR3 reads CASSFSGTEETQYF. As DNA, the CDR3 is TGTGCCAGCAGCTTTTCCGGGACAGAAGAGACCCAGTACTTC.

V usage is TRBV5-8 and J usage is TRBJ1-2, with 9 nucleotides matching TRBD1. This CDR3 is built from 13 residues. Germline V CDR1 and CDR2: SGHTS, YDEGEE. The V gene end was trimmed by 5 bases and the J gene end by 7 bases; junction bases not matched to a gene: 6. The CDR3 nucleotides read TGTGCCAGCAGAACCGGGACAGGGTCTGGCTACACCTTC. This encodes CASRTGTGSGYTF.

The chain carries TRBV21-1 and TRBJ2-7; the table's D call TRBD1 went unverified against the DNA. TRBV21-1 constitutes a pseudogene. The CDR3 spans 15 residues. The chain's CDR3 is CASVRLGTGHYEQYV. The DNA of the CDR3 is TGTGCCAGCGTGAGGTTGGGGACAGGACACTACGAGCAGTACGTC.

V gene TRBV30 combines with J gene TRBJ1-4; 8 nucleotides agree with TRBD1. The CDR3 extends over 16 amino acids. V was pared by 3 bases and J by 2 bases, with 8 bases of the junction left unmatched. The germline CDR1 and CDR2 sequences are GTSNPN and SVGIG (reference sequence). CDR3 sequence: CAWRSGGAFTNEKLFF. CDR3 DNA sequence: TGTGCCTGGAGGTCAGGGGGCGCGTTTACTAATGAAAAACTGTTTTTT.

A word on this clone: The sample carries other DNA sequences with the same CDR3. This chain uses TRBV7-9 with TRBJ1-5; D gene unclear. The V gene lost 5 bases and the J gene lost 5 bases, with 7 bases spanning the gap. Germline V gene data show CDR1 as SEHNR and CDR2 as FQNEAQ (reference sequence). The CDR3 sequence is 12 residues long. The CDR3 spells CASSLMDQPQHF. CDR3 bases: TGTGCCAGCAGCCTAATGGATCAGCCCCAGCATTTT.

This chain uses TRBV6-5 with TRBJ1-1; D is ambiguous. The germline gives CDR1 MNHEY, CDR2 SVGAGI. This CDR3 has 14 residues. The ends were cut back, 2 bases at V and 0 bases at J, with 7 bases in the middle. The CDR3 nucleotides read TGTGCCAGCAGTTACGGCGTCTTGAACACTGAAGCTTTCTTT. This codes for CASSYGVLNTEAFF.

V is TRBV27 and J is TRBJ1-5; no clear D. V was trimmed by 2 bases and J by 6 bases, leaving 11 bases between them. This CDR3 region has 14 residues. The germline CDR1 and CDR2 sequences are MNHEY and SMNVEV (reference sequence). This CDR3 reads CASSLGSGSQPQHF. The CDR3 DNA reads as TGTGCCAGCAGTTTAGGGTCAGGAAGTCAGCCCCAGCATTTT.

This clone was counted a few times. J is TRBJ2-1 and V is TRBV27; D unresolved. The CDR3 length is 14 residues. The germline CDR1 and CDR2 sequences are MNHEY and SMNVEV (reference sequence). V shed 4 bases and J shed 0 bases, with 7 bases lying between them. The DNA of the CDR3 is TGTGCCAGCAGTTCTCTCCGCTCCTACAATGAGCAGTTCTTC. Translating gives CASSSLRSYNEQFF.

This chain links TRBV19 with TRBJ1-2; D unresolved. The length of the CDR3 is 13 residues. Per germline, CDR1 LNHDA and CDR2 SQIVND (reference sequence). The V end was cut by 6 bases, the J end by 4 bases, with 12 bases between. In nucleotides, the CDR3 is TGTGCCAGTAGCGTCGGCGTATCCTATGGCTACACCTTC. This gives the protein CASSVGVSYGYTF.

This chain uses TRBV27 with TRBJ2-7, with a possible D match to TRBD1 (5 bases). Germline V gene sequence: CDR1 MNHEY, CDR2 SMNVEV (reference sequence). Trimming took off 4 bases at V and 6 bases at J, with 10 bases between the two ends. The CDR3 loop spans 12 amino acids. The CDR3 DNA follows: TGTGCCAGCAGTTCAGGGTGGGGCGAGCAGTACGTC. It is translated as CASSSGWGEQYV.

V is TRBV6-5 and J is TRBJ1-1; D might be TRBD1 (5 bases). This CDR3 region has 15 residues. Trimming took 3 bases from V and 1 from J, leaving 12 bases between them. Looked up from germline, CDR1 is MNHEY and CDR2 is SVGAGI. CDR3 nucleotides: TGTGCCAGCAGTTATGCAGGGTGGGCGAACACTGAAGCTTTCTTT. It is translated as CASSYAGWANTEAFF.

The V gene is TRBV27, the J gene TRBJ1-1; D remains ambiguous. CDR1 and CDR2 (germline): MNHEY, SMNVEV (reference sequence). Trimming pared 5 bases from V and 4 bases from J, leaving 20 bases between. CDR3 size: 16 residues. CDR3: CASSKRVTAEGTEAFF. As DNA, the CDR3 is TGTGCCAGCAGTAAACGTGTGACCGCGGAGGGCACTGAAGCTTTCTTT.

This clone was counted between two and nine times. The chain links TRBV7-9 to TRBJ2-3; D is perhaps TRBD2 (6 bases). Germline V gives CDR1 SEHNR, CDR2 FQNEAQ (reference sequence). This CDR3 has 14 residues. Trimming left V 5 bases short and J 5 bases short, with 14 bases between. CDR3 protein: CASSPAVGGDTQYF. CDR3 bases: TGTGCCAGCAGCCCGGCGGTGGGGGGAGATACGCAGTATTTT.